This TCR beta chain is from a study of CD8 T cells in ankylosing spondylitis. Study observations and caveats: The clones that were linked to disease were reported to be significantly enriched in matched synovial fluid samples from ankylosing spondylitis patients. A motif of 8 or 9 highly homologous TCR beta variants was seen as apparently characteristic of ankylosing spondylitis blood. Certain motif variants had earlier been reported in reactive arthritis synovial fluid and blood. Disease-linked clones displayed a CD8+ phenotype and appeared relatively rarely in peripheral blood.

Quantitative 5'-RACE with molecular barcodes was used to make the TCR beta libraries. From the 5' RACE reads, TCRdb called clonotypes with MiXCR, one entry per CDR3 protein. The sample has 800,000 to 900,000 distinct CDR3 sequences; approximately 12% are singletons. The CDR3 is 15 amino acids. V lost 2 bases, J lost 3 bases, and 11 bases lay in between. This clonotype was seen a few times. The target antigen is unknown. Input material: blood, either unsorted or a sorted T cell fraction (not recorded which). The source of this sequence is a male donor with ankylosing spondylitis. V is TRBV12-3 or TRBV12-4 and J is TRBJ1-5; maybe TRBD1 (5 bases). DNA for the CDR3: TGTGCCAGCAGTTTAAACGCAGGGACCAATCAGCCCCAGCATTTT. It encodes CASSLNAGTNQPQHF.